The rows below give T cell receptor beta chains drawn from one sample of a study of cytomegalovirus exposure and HLA in healthy donors. Assay: immunoSEQ multiplex PCR; the TCRdb copy retains only in-frame clones and omits some. The sample holds more than 85,000 clones; roughly three quarters are singletons and the top ten take 3.2%. The sequencing input was PBMCs. The receptors come from a man aged 30 to 45 in good health and CMV-seronegative. The CDR3 runs from the conserved cysteine through the conserved F or W. The order of the fields is D gene, J gene, clone size, V gene, CDR3 DNA, CDR3 protein. The D gene is left open where the match is weak. The size entry is marked missing in some rows and otherwise reads once, few, many or a size class.

d_call: TRBD2; j_call: TRBJ2-1; clone_size: NA; v_call: TRBV18; cdr3_nt: TGTGCCAGCTCAAGGACTAGCGGGCCAGCCTCCTACAATGAGCAGTTCTTC; cdr3_aa: CASSRTSGPASYNEQFF
d_call: NA; j_call: TRBJ1-1; clone_size: NA; v_call: TRBV7-9; cdr3_nt: TGTGCCAGCAGCTTAACGGCGGTCCTGAACACTGAAGCTTTCTTT; cdr3_aa: CASSLTAVLNTEAFF
d_call: NA; j_call: TRBJ1-2; clone_size: once; v_call: TRBV4-1; cdr3_nt: TGCGCCAGCAGCCAAGGGGAGACATCTGGCTACACCTTC; cdr3_aa: CASSQGETSGYTF
d_call: TRBD2; j_call: TRBJ2-5; clone_size: NA; v_call: TRBV7-2; cdr3_nt: TGTGCCAGCAGCTGGGTTATTGGTAGCGGGAGAGCTGAGACCCAGTACTTC; cdr3_aa: CASSWVIGSGRAETQYF
d_call: NA; j_call: TRBJ2-7; clone_size: NA; v_call: TRBV15; cdr3_nt: TGTGCCACCAGCACACTCGGGAGTACCTCCTACGAGCAGTACTTC; cdr3_aa: CATSTLGSTSYEQYF
d_call: NA; j_call: TRBJ2-7; clone_size: few; v_call: TRBV5-1; cdr3_nt: TGCGCCAGTGGGGCCGGCCCTGGGACCTACGAGCAGTACTTC; cdr3_aa: CASGAGPGTYEQYF
d_call: NA; j_call: TRBJ1-1; clone_size: NA; v_call: TRBV6-5; cdr3_nt: TGTGCCAGCAGTTACGAGGGAGGGTCTGAAGCTTTCTTT; cdr3_aa: CASSYEGGSEAFF
d_call: NA; j_call: TRBJ1-1; clone_size: NA; v_call: TRBV19; cdr3_nt: TGTGCCAGTAGGGTCGGTTCGGTCAACACTGAAGCTTTCTTT; cdr3_aa: CASRVGSVNTEAFF
d_call: NA; j_call: TRBJ2-7; clone_size: NA; v_call: TRBV2; cdr3_nt: TGTGCCAGCACCCCGGGGAGTGGGGGGACCTACGAGCAGTACTTC; cdr3_aa: CASTPGSGGTYEQYF
d_call: TRBD1; j_call: TRBJ2-7; clone_size: few; v_call: TRBV6-1; cdr3_nt: TGTGCCAGCAGTTCTGAGACAGGGGGCCTCTACGAGCAGTACTTC; cdr3_aa: CASSSETGGLYEQYF
d_call: NA; j_call: TRBJ2-4; clone_size: NA; v_call: TRBV5-5; cdr3_nt: TGTGCCAGCACCCCCGCACTAGACTGGGGCAAAAACATTCAGTACTTC; cdr3_aa: CASTPALDWGKNIQYF
d_call: TRBD2; j_call: TRBJ2-1; clone_size: few; v_call: TRBV18; cdr3_nt: TGTGCCAGCTCGTCGACTAGCGTAGATTACAATGAGCAGTTCTTC; cdr3_aa: CASSSTSVDYNEQFF
d_call: NA; j_call: TRBJ1-3; clone_size: NA; v_call: TRBV29-1; cdr3_nt: TGCAGCGTTGAACGATTGGTCGAGGGTGGCGGAAACACCATATATTTT; cdr3_aa: CSVERLVEGGGNTIYF
d_call: NA; j_call: TRBJ2-1; clone_size: NA; v_call: TRBV6-5; cdr3_nt: TGTGCCAGCAGACCCGGGAGCAATGAGCAGTTCTTC; cdr3_aa: CASRPGSNEQFF
d_call: NA; j_call: TRBJ1-5; clone_size: few; v_call: TRBV10-3; cdr3_nt: TGTGCCACCTGGAAGGAGGGTAGTAATCAGCCCCAGCATTTT; cdr3_aa: CATWKEGSNQPQHF
d_call: TRBD2; j_call: TRBJ2-1; clone_size: NA; v_call: TRBV4-2; cdr3_nt: TGTGCCAGCAGCCAGGAGACTAGCGGCTCCTACAATGAGCAGTTCTTC; cdr3_aa: CASSQETSGSYNEQFF
d_call: NA; j_call: TRBJ2-5; clone_size: NA; v_call: TRBV11-1; cdr3_nt: TGTGCCAGCAGCGCCAACAGGGTAGCCACCCAGACCCAGTACTTC; cdr3_aa: CASSANRVATQTQYF
d_call: NA; j_call: TRBJ2-4; clone_size: once; v_call: TRBV6-1; cdr3_nt: TGTGCCAGCAGTGAACGGGAGCGGTACTTC; cdr3_aa: CASSERERYF
d_call: NA; j_call: TRBJ1-5; clone_size: NA; v_call: TRBV30; cdr3_nt: TGTGCCTGGAGTGGATCGAGTCGGCAGCCCCAGCATTTT; cdr3_aa: CAWSGSSRQPQHF
d_call: TRBD2; j_call: TRBJ2-1; clone_size: NA; v_call: TRBV19; cdr3_nt: TGTGCCAGTAGTACGCGGGAGCTCCGGAGGAATGAGCAGTTCTTC; cdr3_aa: CASSTRELRRNEQFF
d_call: TRBD2; j_call: TRBJ2-5; clone_size: NA; v_call: TRBV5-4; cdr3_nt: TGTGCCAGCAGCTTGGCCGGGGGGCAAGAGACCCAGTACTTC; cdr3_aa: CASSLAGGQETQYF
d_call: NA; j_call: TRBJ1-5; clone_size: NA; v_call: TRBV6-6; cdr3_nt: TGTGCCAGCACCCATGGCAGCGCGGGCAATCAGCCCCAGCATTTT; cdr3_aa: CASTHGSAGNQPQHF
d_call: TRBD1; j_call: TRBJ1-1; clone_size: NA; v_call: TRBV19; cdr3_nt: TGTGCCAGTAGTCTAACCGGGACAGGGTTGATAACTGAAGCTTTCTTT; cdr3_aa: CASSLTGTGLITEAFF
d_call: TRBD2; j_call: TRBJ2-3; clone_size: few; v_call: TRBV29-1; cdr3_nt: TGCAGCGTCTCCGGGGGGAAGCCTAGCACAGATACGCAGTATTTT; cdr3_aa: CSVSGGKPSTDTQYF
d_call: TRBD2; j_call: TRBJ2-5; clone_size: once; v_call: TRBV7-3; cdr3_nt: TGTGCCAGCAGCTTAAGCGGGAGGGCCGGGGAGACCCAGTACTTC; cdr3_aa: CASSLSGRAGETQYF
d_call: TRBD1; j_call: TRBJ1-5; clone_size: NA; v_call: TRBV7-2; cdr3_nt: TGTGCCAGCAGCCAGGGACAGCAGAATCAGCCCCAGCATTTT; cdr3_aa: CASSQGQQNQPQHF
d_call: NA; j_call: TRBJ1-1; clone_size: once; v_call: TRBV30; cdr3_nt: TGTGCCTGGAGTGTGGGTCAGGGGTTTTCTGAAGCTTTCTTT; cdr3_aa: CAWSVGQGFSEAFF
d_call: NA; j_call: TRBJ1-4; clone_size: few; v_call: TRBV5-1; cdr3_nt: TGCGCCAGCAGCTTATCTGGGAGTAATGAAAAACTGTTTTTT; cdr3_aa: CASSLSGSNEKLFF
d_call: NA; j_call: TRBJ2-7; clone_size: NA; v_call: TRBV5-4; cdr3_nt: TGTGCCAGCAGCTTGGCTAGCAAAGGCGAGCAGTACTTC; cdr3_aa: CASSLASKGEQYF
d_call: NA; j_call: TRBJ2-3; clone_size: NA; v_call: TRBV28; cdr3_nt: TGTGCCAGCAGTTCAACCGACACGTCAGATACGCAGTATTTT; cdr3_aa: CASSSTDTSDTQYF
d_call: NA; j_call: TRBJ1-2; clone_size: NA; v_call: TRBV4-3; cdr3_nt: TGCGCCAGCAGCCAACCGTCAGGGGAAATTGACGGCTACACCTTC; cdr3_aa: CASSQPSGEIDGYTF
d_call: TRBD2; j_call: TRBJ2-1; clone_size: NA; v_call: TRBV29-1; cdr3_nt: TGCAGCACTGGAGGGGTAGCGGGGAGGAAACACAATGAGCAGTTCTTC; cdr3_aa: CSTGGVAGRKHNEQFF
d_call: NA; j_call: TRBJ1-6; clone_size: NA; v_call: TRBV10-1; cdr3_nt: TGCGCCAGCAGTGGCTACATTTACAGGTCTTATAATTCACCCCTCCACTTT; cdr3_aa: CASSGYIYRSYNSPLHF
d_call: NA; j_call: TRBJ1-2; clone_size: NA; v_call: TRBV18; cdr3_nt: TGTGCCAGCTCCGAGGACAGTAACTATGGCTACACCTTC; cdr3_aa: CASSEDSNYGYTF